This TCR beta chain was documented in a study of cytomegalovirus exposure and HLA in healthy donors. Primers: 60 Vbeta forward and 13 Jbeta reverse. Here immunoSEQ multiplex PCR was the method, and the copy in TCRdb shows in-frame clones only, minus some. The table includes about 140,000 clones, approximately 65% detected once. Study-wide results and limits: An analysis that came later showed most CMV-associated TCR beta chains appearing HLA-restricted. A classifier reportedly called cytomegalovirus status with high sensitivity and specificity. A later analysis linked a missense DCLRE1C variant to TCR beta V- and J-gene trimming.

The sample holds a few counts of this clone. Antigen specificity is unknown. Germline CDR1 SGHRS, CDR2 YFSETQ. The CDR3 has 14 amino acids. V was pared by 5 bases and J by 4 bases, with 7 bases of the junction left unmatched. The clonotype originates from a woman between 55 and 75 years old in good health and CMV-seronegative. The sequenced material came from PBMCs. This chain uses TRBV5-1 with TRBJ2-5, with 8 bases fitting TRBD2. DNA of the CDR3: TGCGCCAGCAGTCCGGGGGGGTTGGCAGAGACCCAGTACTTC. Encoded protein: CASSPGGLAETQYF.